The 10 T cell receptor beta chains listed next were all sequenced from one sample in a study of shared clonotypes between healthy human individuals. Sequenced by immunoSEQ multiplex PCR; TCRdb stores in-frame clones only, minus some. Of 750,000 to 1,000,000 clones listed, 92% were seen once; the top ten hold 24%. CD8 cells regarded as naive lacked CD45RO, were positively chosen for CCR7, and omitted terminally differentiated effector memory CD45RA+ cells. Specimen: naive CD8+ T cells sorted from blood. All receptors derive from a man younger than 40 in good health.

V usage is TRBV6-4 and J usage is TRBJ2-1; D unclear. Germline loops: CDR1 MRHNA, CDR2 SNTAGT. The CDR3 is 13 amino acids. V was cut by 3 bases and J by 3 bases, with 6 bases left in between. CDR3 in DNA: TGTGCCAGCAGTGAAGGAAACTACAATGAGCAGTTCTTC. Translating it yields CASSEGNYNEQFF.

The rearrangement uses TRBV15 and TRBJ2-7; 10 bases are shared with TRBD2. The CDR3 extends over 16 amino acids. CDR1 and CDR2 (germline): LNHNV, YYDKDF (reference sequence). V lost 0 bases, J lost 5 bases, and 7 bases stayed unmatched. CDR3 amino acids: CATSRETAGGRNEQYF. Here the CDR3 DNA reads TGTGCCACCAGCAGAGAAACAGCGGGAGGGAGGAACGAGCAGTACTTC.

The CDR3 is CASSYGQLTEAFF. As DNA, the CDR3 is TGTGCCAGCAGTTACGGACAACTCACTGAAGCTTTCTTT. V is TRBV6-5 and J is TRBJ1-1; TRBD1 is a possible D gene (5 bases). The V end was cut by 2 bases, the J end by 4 bases, with 8 bases between. Germline CDR1 reads MNHEY; CDR2 reads SVGAGI. This CDR3 is built from 13 residues.

CDR3 in amino acids: CASSLLGSTPGEQYF. As DNA, the CDR3 is TGTGCCAGCAGCCTCCTGGGTAGCACCCCAGGGGAGCAGTACTTC. V and J are TRBV7-8 and TRBJ2-7; possible D gene TRBD1, 5 bases. The CDR3 is made up of 15 amino acids. Trimming removed 5 bases from V and 7 bases from J, with 21 bases in between. Germline V gives CDR1 SGHVS, CDR2 FQNEAQ.

The chain joins TRBV11-1 to TRBJ1-1, with TRBD1 identical over 8 bases. Trimming at V came to 4 bases and at J to 3 bases, leaving 7 bases not matched to a gene. The CDR3 loop spans 15 amino acids. Germline assignment: CDR1 SGHAT and CDR2 FQDESV (reference sequence). In DNA, the CDR3 is TGTGCCAGCAGCTCTCAACAGGGGGTTGACACTGAAGCTTTCTTT. As protein: CASSSQQGVDTEAFF.

This clone appeared a single time. Other DNA sequences from this sample encode an identical CDR3 as well. V is TRBV27 and J is TRBJ2-7, with D unclear. The germline V and J ends were trimmed by 5 bases and 4 bases, with 12 bases remaining between them. The CDR3 contains 13 residues. Germline values: CDR1 MNHEY, CDR2 SMNVEV (reference sequence). The CDR3 reads CASSPRLGYEQYF. The CDR3 nucleotides are TGTGCCAGCAGTCCCCGACTGGGATACGAGCAGTACTTC.

The CDR3 sequence is CASSQEWTASSEAFF. The CDR3 region has the DNA TGCGCCAGCAGCCAAGAATGGACAGCTAGTTCTGAAGCTTTCTTT. The chain joins TRBV4-1 to TRBJ1-1; tentative D call: TRBD1 (6 bases). The CDR3 has 15 residues. V shed 0 bases and J shed 6 bases, with 14 bases lying between them. Germline assignment: CDR1 MGHRA and CDR2 YSYEKL.

The J gene is TRBJ2-3, the V gene TRBV27, with TRBD2 identical over 9 bases. From germline, CDR1 is MNHEY and CDR2 SMNVEV (reference sequence). V lost 6 bases to trimming and J lost 5 bases; unmatched junction nucleotides: 9. The CDR3 covers 15 residues. The CDR3 spells CASRLLAGVRDTQYF. For the CDR3, the DNA is TGTGCCAGCAGACTCTTAGCGGGAGTCAGAGATACGCAGTATTTT.

The rearrangement links TRBV11-2 to TRBJ2-7; D gene uncertain. Looked up from germline, CDR1 is SGHAT and CDR2 is FQNNGV. V shed 3 bases and J shed 2 bases, with 8 bases lying between them. This CDR3 contains 13 residues. The CDR3 protein is CASSFGQPYEQYF. CDR3 bases: TGTGCCAGCAGCTTCGGTCAGCCCTACGAGCAGTACTTC.

The rearrangement uses TRBV21-1 and TRBJ2-1; the table's D call of TRBD1 was not tested on the DNA. TRBV21-1 is assigned pseudogene status. This CDR3 is built from 17 residues. CDR3 nucleotide sequence: TGTGCCAGCAGCAAAGTTCCTGATAGGCAGGGTACCCATGAGCAGTTCTTC. Protein product: CASSKVPDRQGTHEQFF.